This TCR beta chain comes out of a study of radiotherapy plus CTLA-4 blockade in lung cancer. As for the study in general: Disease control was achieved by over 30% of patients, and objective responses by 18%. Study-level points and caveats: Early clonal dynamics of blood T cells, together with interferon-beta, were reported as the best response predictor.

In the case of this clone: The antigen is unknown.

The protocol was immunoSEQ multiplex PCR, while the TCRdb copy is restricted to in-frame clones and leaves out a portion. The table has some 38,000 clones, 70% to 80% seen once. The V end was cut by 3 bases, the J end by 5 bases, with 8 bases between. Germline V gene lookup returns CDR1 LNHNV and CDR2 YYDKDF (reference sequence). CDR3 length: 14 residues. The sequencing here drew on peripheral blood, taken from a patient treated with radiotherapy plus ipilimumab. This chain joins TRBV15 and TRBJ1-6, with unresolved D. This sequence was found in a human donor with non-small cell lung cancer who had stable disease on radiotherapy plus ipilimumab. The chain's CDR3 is CATSRQEHNSPLHF. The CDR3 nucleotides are TGTGCCACCAGCAGGCAGGAGCATAATTCACCCCTCCACTTT.